The following is a T cell receptor (beta chain) sequence with its context. Its specificity is not known. The method was immunoSEQ multiplex PCR; TCRdb's version includes in-frame clones alone and lacks a portion of them. The sample yields around 12,000 clones, approximately 80% seen once. These data come from a study of T cell clonotyping in hematopoietic cell transplantation. Study-level results: After transplant, recipient diversity fell while pathologically expanded clonotypes grew through day 180.

This CDR3 contains 12 residues. CDR1 is SEHNR, CDR2 FQNEAQ, per germline (reference sequence). V was clipped by 4 bases and J by 4 bases, with 8 bases between them. The source was PBMCs, collected 100 days after allogeneic stem cell transplant. The receptor was isolated from a female patient in her 40s who had an allogeneic stem cell transplant from a related donor, so T cells may come from the graft donor. Some clones in this sample may be carry-over from other donors' samples. V usage is TRBV7-9 and J usage is TRBJ2-7; D is undetermined. The CDR3 protein is CASSSLTYEQYF. In DNA, the CDR3 is TGTGCCAGCAGCTCCTTAACTTACGAGCAGTACTTC.